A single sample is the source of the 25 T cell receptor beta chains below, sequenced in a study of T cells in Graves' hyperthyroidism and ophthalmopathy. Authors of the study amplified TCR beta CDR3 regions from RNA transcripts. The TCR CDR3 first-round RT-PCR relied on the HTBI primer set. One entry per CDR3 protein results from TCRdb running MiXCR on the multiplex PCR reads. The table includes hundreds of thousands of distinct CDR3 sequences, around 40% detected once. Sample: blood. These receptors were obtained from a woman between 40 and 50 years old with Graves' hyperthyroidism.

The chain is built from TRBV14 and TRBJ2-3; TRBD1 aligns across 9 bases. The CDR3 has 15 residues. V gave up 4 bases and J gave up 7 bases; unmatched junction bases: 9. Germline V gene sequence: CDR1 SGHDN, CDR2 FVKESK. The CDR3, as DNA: TGTGCCAGCAGCCTCTCCGGGACAGGGTCTAATACGCAGTATTTT. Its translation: CASSLSGTGSNTQYF.

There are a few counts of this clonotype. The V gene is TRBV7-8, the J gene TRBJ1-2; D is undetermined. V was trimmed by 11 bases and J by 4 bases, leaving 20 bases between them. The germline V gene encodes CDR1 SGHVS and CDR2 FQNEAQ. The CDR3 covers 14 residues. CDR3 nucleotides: TGTGCCTGGAGTGTAAGAGGGTATGGCTATGGCTACACCTTC. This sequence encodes CAWSVRGYGYGYTF. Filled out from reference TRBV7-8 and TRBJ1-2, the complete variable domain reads GAGVSQSPRYKVAKRGQDVALRCDPISGHVSLFWYQQALGQGPEFLTYFQNEAQLDKSGLPSDRFFAERPEGSVSTLKIQRTQQEDSAVYLCAWSVRGYGYGYTFGSGTRLTVV.

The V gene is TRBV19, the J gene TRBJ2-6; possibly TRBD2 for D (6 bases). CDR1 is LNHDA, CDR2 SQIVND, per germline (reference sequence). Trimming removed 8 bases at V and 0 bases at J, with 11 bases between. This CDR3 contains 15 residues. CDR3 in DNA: TGTGCCAGTTCCAGGGAGGCCTCTGGGGCCAACGTCCTGACTTTC. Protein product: CASSREASGANVLTF.

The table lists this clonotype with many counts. The CDR3 DNA reads TGTGCCAGTAGACCGACAGAGATGAACACCGGGGAGCTGTTTTTT. Translated, it gives CASRPTEMNTGELFF. V is TRBV19 and J is TRBJ2-2, with a tentative D call TRBD1 (5 bases). Deletions cut 6 bases from V and 1 base from J, with 12 bases between. The CDR3 is made up of 15 amino acids. Germline values: CDR1 LNHDA, CDR2 SQIVND (reference sequence).

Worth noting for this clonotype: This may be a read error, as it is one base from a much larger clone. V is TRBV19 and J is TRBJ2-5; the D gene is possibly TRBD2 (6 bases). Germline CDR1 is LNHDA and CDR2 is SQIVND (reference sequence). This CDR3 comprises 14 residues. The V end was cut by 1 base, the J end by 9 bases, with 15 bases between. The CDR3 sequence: CASSIVGWEEAQYF. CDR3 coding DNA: TGTGCCAGTAGTATAGTTGGCTGGGAGGAGGCCCAGTACTTC.

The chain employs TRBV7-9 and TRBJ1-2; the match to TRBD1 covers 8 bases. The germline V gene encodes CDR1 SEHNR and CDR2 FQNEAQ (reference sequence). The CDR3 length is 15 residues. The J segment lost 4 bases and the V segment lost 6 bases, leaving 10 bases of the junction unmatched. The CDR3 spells CASSSTGEVSYGYTF. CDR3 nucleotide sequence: TGTGCCAGCAGTTCGACAGGGGAAGTAAGCTATGGCTACACCTTC.

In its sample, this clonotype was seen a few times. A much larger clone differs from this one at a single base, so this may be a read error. The CDR3 DNA is TGTGCCAGCAGCTTCCCCGAGCAGTACTTC. It translates to CASSFPEQYF. The V and J genes are TRBV5-8 and TRBJ2-7; D remains ambiguous. The CDR3 has 10 residues. Trimming pared 2 bases from V and 6 bases from J, leaving 3 bases between. Germline CDR1 reads SGHTS; CDR2 reads YDEGEE. Variable domain in full (rest from reference TRBV5-8 and TRBJ2-7): EAGVTQSPTHLIKTRGQQATLRCSPISGHTSVYWYQQALGLGLQFLLWYDEGEERNRGNFPPRFSGRQFPNYSSELNVNALELEDSALYLCASSFPEQYFGPGTRLTVT.

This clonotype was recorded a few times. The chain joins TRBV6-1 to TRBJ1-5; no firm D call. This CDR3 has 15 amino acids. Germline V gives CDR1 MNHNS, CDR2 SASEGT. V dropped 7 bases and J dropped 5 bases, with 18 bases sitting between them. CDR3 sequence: CASIDPWVLDQPQHF. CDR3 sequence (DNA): TGTGCCAGCATTGACCCTTGGGTACTCGATCAGCCCCAGCATTTT.

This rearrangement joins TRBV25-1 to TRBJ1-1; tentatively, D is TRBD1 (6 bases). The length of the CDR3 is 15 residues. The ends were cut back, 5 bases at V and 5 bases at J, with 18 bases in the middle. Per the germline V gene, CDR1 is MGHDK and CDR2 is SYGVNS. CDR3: CASSYLGRGETEAFF. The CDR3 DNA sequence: TGTGCCAGCAGTTACCTAGGCAGGGGAGAAACTGAAGCTTTCTTT.

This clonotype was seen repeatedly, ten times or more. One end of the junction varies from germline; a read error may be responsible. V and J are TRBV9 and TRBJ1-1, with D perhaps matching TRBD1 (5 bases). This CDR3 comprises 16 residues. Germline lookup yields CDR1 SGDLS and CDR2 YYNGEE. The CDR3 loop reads CASSGGLGTVNTEAFF. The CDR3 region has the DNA TGTGCCAGCAGCGGTGGCCTCGGGACCGTGAATACTGAAGCTTTCTTT.

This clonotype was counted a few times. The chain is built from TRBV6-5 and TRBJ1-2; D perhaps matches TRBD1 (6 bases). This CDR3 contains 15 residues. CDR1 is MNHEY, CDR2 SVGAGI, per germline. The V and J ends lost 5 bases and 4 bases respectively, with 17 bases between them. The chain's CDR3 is CASSTGYGDSYGYTF. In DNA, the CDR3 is TGTGCCAGCAGTACAGGGTACGGAGACTCCTATGGCTACACCTTC.

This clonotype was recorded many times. CDR3 bases: TGTGCCAGCAGCACTCAGGGAGGGCTCGGGACCCAGTACTTC. It yields the protein CASSTQGGLGTQYF. V and J are TRBV7-6 and TRBJ2-5; 7 bases fit TRBD2. The ends lost 5 bases at V and 7 bases at J; junction bases unmatched: 10. Germline CDR1 and CDR2: SGHVS and FNYEAQ. The length of the CDR3 is 14 residues.

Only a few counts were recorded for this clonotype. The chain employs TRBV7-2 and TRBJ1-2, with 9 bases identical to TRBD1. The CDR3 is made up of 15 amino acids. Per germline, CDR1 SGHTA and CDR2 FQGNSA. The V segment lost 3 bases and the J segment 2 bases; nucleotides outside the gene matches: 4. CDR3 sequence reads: CASSLGTGPNYGYTF. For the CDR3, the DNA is TGTGCCAGCAGCTTGGGGACAGGGCCCAACTATGGCTACACCTTC.

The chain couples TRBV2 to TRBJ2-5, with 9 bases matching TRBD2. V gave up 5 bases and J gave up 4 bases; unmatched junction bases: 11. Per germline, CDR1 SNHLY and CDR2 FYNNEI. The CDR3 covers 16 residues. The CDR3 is CASSLRSGGSGETQYF. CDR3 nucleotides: TGTGCCAGCAGTCTGCGGAGCGGGGGGAGTGGAGAGACCCAGTACTTC.

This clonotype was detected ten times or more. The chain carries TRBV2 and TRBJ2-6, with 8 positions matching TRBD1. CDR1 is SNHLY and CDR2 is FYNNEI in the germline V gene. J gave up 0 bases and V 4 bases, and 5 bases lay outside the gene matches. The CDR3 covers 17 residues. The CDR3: CASSVGTGVSGANVLTF. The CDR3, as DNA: TGTGCCAGCAGTGTCGGGACAGGTGTCTCTGGGGCCAACGTCCTGACTTTC. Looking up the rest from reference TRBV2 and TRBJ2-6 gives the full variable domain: EPEVTQTPSHQVTQMGQEVILRCVPISNHLYFYWYRQILGQKVEFLVSFYNNEISEKSEIFDDQFSVERPDGSNFTLKIRSTKLEDSAMYFCASSVGTGVSGANVLTFGAGSRLTVL.

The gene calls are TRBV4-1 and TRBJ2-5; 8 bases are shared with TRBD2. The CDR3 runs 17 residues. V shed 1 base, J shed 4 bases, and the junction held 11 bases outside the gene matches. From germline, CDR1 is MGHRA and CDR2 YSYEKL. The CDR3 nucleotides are TGCGCCAGCAGCCAAGTGCCGGGACTAGGGGGGACAGAGACCCAGTACTTC. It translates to CASSQVPGLGGTETQYF.

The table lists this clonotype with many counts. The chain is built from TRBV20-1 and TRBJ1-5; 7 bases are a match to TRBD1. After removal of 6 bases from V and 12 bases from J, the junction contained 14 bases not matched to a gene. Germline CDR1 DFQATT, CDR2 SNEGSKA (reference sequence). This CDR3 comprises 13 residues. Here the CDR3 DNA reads TGCAGTGCCCAGCTTCCGCAGGGGGAAGGCCAGCATTTT. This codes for CSAQLPQGEGQHF.

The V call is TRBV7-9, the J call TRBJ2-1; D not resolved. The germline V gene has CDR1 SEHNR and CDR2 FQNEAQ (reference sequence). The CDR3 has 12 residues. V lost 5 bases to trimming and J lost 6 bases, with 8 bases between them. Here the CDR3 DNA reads TGTGCCAGCAGCGTCGGTATCAATGAGCAGTTCTTC. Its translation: CASSVGINEQFF.

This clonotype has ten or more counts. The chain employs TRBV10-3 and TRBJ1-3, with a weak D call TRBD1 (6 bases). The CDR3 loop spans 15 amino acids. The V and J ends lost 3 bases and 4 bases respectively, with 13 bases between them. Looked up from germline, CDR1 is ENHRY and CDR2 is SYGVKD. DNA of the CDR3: TGTGCCATCAGTGAAAACAGGGATTCAGGAAACACCATATATTTT. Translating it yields CAISENRDSGNTIYF.

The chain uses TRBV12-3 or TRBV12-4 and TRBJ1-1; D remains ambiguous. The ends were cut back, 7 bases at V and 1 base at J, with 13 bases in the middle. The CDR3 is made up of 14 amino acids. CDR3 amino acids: CASTTGGENTEAFF. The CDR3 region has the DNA TGTGCCAGCACCACGGGCGGTGAGAACACTGAAGCTTTCTTT.

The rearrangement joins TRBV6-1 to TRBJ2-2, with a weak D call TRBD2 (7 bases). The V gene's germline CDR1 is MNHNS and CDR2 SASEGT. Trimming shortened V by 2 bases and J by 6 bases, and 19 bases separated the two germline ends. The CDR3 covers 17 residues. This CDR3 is CASSERGGDLGAGELFF. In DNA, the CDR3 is TGTGCCAGCAGTGAAAGGGGGGGCGATTTGGGTGCCGGGGAGCTGTTTTTT.

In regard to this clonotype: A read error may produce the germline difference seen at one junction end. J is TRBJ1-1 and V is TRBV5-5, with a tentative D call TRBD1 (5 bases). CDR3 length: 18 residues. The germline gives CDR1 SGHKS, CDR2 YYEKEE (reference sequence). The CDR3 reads CASSQGWFKGRFSPEAFF. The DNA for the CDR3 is TGCGCCAGCAGCCAAGGTTGGTTCAAGGGGCGATTCTCTCCTGAAGCTTTCTTT. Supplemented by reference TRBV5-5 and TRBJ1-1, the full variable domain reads DAGVTQSPTHLIKTRGQQVTLRCSPISGHKSVSWYQQVLGQGPQFIFQYYEKEERGRGNFPDRFSARQFPNYSSELNVNALLLGDSALYLCASSQGWFKGRFSPEAFFGQGTRLTVV.

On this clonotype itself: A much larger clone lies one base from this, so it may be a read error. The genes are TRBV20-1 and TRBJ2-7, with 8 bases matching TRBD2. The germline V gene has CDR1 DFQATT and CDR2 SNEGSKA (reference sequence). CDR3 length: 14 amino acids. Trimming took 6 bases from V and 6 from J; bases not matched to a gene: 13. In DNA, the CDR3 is TGCAGTGCGAGGACTAGCAGGAGGGCCGGCGAGCAGTACTTC. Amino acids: CSARTSRRAGEQYF.

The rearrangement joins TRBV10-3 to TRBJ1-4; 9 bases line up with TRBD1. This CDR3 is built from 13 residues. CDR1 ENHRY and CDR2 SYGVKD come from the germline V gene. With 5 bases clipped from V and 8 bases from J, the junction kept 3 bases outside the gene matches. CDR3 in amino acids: CAISRDREEKLFF. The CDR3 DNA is TGTGCCATCAGTAGGGACAGGGAAGAAAAACTGTTTTTT.

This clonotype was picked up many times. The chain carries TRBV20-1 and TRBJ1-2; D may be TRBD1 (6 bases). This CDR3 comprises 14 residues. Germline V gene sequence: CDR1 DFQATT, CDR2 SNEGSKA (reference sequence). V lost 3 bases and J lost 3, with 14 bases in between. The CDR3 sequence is CSASDTGFDYGYTF. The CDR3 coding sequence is TGCAGTGCTAGTGATACAGGGTTCGACTATGGCTACACCTTC.